These 8 T cell receptor beta chains came from one sample sequenced in a study of shared clonotypes between healthy human individuals. Clones were sequenced by immunoSEQ multiplex PCR, and TCRdb holds only the in-frame ones, with some missing. The table shows approximately 940,000 clones, with approximately 76% occurring only once. The sequenced sample was memory CD4+ T cells sorted from blood. The subset: CD45RA-negative fraction. All receptors derive from a man aged 18 to 29 in good health.

The CDR3 nucleotides are TGTGCCAGCAGCTTTGGAACGCCGGCGAACACCGGGGAGCTGTTTTTT. Translating gives CASSFGTPANTGELFF. The chain recombines TRBV11-2 with TRBJ2-2; unclear D gene. Trimming left V 3 bases short and J 0 bases short, with 11 bases between. The CDR3 contains 16 residues. In germline, CDR1 is SGHAT, CDR2 FQNNGV.

This clone was counted between two and nine times. Other DNA sequences in this specimen translate into the identical CDR3. The chain combines TRBV7-8 with TRBJ1-1; TRBD1 aligns across 7 bases. V lost 5 bases, J lost 1 base, and 4 bases stayed unmatched. Germline CDR1 and CDR2: SGHVS and FQNEAQ. This CDR3 contains 14 residues. CDR3 DNA: TGTGCCAGCAGCCTCGGGACAGCGAACACTGAAGCTTTCTTT. The encoded protein is CASSLGTANTEAFF.

This clone was detected only a few times. V usage is TRBV25-1 and J usage is TRBJ1-1; unclear D gene. The CDR3 spans 12 residues. CDR1 is MGHDK, CDR2 SYGVNS, per germline. The germline V and J ends were trimmed by 3 bases and 9 bases, with 11 bases remaining between them. The CDR3 DNA reads as TGTGCCAGCAGTGACCAATTTTGGAAAGCTTTCTTT. It yields the protein CASSDQFWKAFF.

The chain recombines TRBV11-1 with TRBJ2-7; D is undetermined. CDR3 size: 10 residues. Germline V gene data show CDR1 as SGHAT and CDR2 as FQDESV (reference sequence). V lost 3 bases to trimming and J lost 10 bases, with 7 bases between them. The CDR3 loop is CASSLVGQYF. As DNA, the CDR3 is TGTGCCAGCAGCTTGGTGGGACAGTACTTC.

This chain's CDR3 is CASTDPQSGVYGYTF. In nucleotides, the CDR3 is TGTGCCAGCACCGATCCCCAATCAGGGGTCTATGGCTACACCTTC. V and J are TRBV6-5 and TRBJ1-2, with TRBD1 as a possible D gene (6 bases). CDR3 length: 15 amino acids. Germline lookup yields CDR1 MNHEY and CDR2 SVGAGI. Between the trimmed V and J ends, which lost 7 bases and 4 bases, there was a span of 19 bases.

In its sample, this clone was seen once. The chain carries TRBV7-8 and TRBJ1-6; D is perhaps TRBD1 (6 bases). Trimming removed 7 bases at V and 8 bases at J, with 12 bases between. The CDR3 is made up of 13 amino acids. Germline loops: CDR1 SGHVS, CDR2 FQNEAQ. CDR3 protein: CASMGAGDSPLHF. The CDR3 region has the DNA TGTGCCAGCATGGGGGCAGGGGATTCACCCCTCCACTTT.

As DNA, the CDR3 is TGTGCCAGCCAAACGGGAGGGGGGGGACAGCCCCAGCATTTT. Encoded protein: CASQTGGGGQPQHF. The genes are TRBV6-6 and TRBJ1-5; tentatively, D is TRBD1 (6 bases). This CDR3 contains 14 residues. Trimming cost V 8 bases and J 7 bases, with 18 bases left between them. From germline, CDR1 is MNHNY and CDR2 SVGAGI (reference sequence).

The chain links TRBV6-5 to TRBJ1-2; D uncertain. V was pared by 0 bases and J by 0 bases, with 11 bases between. Germline CDR1 and CDR2: MNHEY and SVGAGI. The CDR3 loop spans 16 amino acids. In nucleotides, the CDR3 is TGTGCCAGCAGTTACTCGGGTAGCGCATCTAACTATGGCTACACCTTC. Its protein product is CASSYSGSASNYGYTF.